This T cell receptor (beta chain) appears in the sequencing data of a study of PD-1 blockade in classical Hodgkin lymphoma. Study findings and constraints: What drove the repertoire differences, possibly disease activity or prior therapy, has not been defined. For complete responders, baseline diversity was comparable to that of newly diagnosed patients.

Every patient had relapsed following autologous stem cell transplantation, and cohorts differed in brentuximab vedotin exposure. Sequencing used immunoSEQ multiplex PCR; TCRdb keeps in-frame clones, though not all of them. The table shows some 100,000 clones, with around nine tenths occurring only once. Germline CDR1 SGHRS, CDR2 YFSETQ. The CDR3 has 13 amino acids. Trimming took off 1 base at V and 4 bases at J, with 5 bases between the two ends. Comment on this clone: Antigen: not known.

V is TRBV5-1 and J is TRBJ2-2; D ambiguous. This TCR derives from a human donor with classical Hodgkin lymphoma. Sequencing was performed on peripheral blood mononuclear cells (PBMCs), taken before the second cycle of nivolumab. CDR3 loop: CASSLLPTGELFF. CDR3 bases: TGCGCCAGCAGCTTGCTTCCCACCGGGGAGCTGTTTTTT.